Listed below are T cell receptor beta chains from one sample, sequenced in a study of CD8+CD57+ T cells in acquired aplastic anemia. TCRdb itself ran the reads through MiXCR, one entry per CDR3 protein. The sample consists of a few hundred thousand distinct CDR3 sequences, approximately 60% of them appearing once. Input material: sorted CD4+, CD8+, or CD8+CD57+ T cells (not recorded which) from PBMCs. The receptors were gathered from a human donor with aplastic anemia. CDR3s include the opening cysteine and the closing phenylalanine or tryptophan. The D gene is left open where the match is weak. Where a row states a size, it is once, few, many or the class of an expanded clone; other rows omit it.

>-|TRBV7-9|TRBJ2-3|few
TGTGCCAGCAGCATCGCTAGGGGTGGCACAGATACGCAGTATTTT
CASSIARGGTDTQYF
>TRBD1|TRBV2|TRBJ2-1|many
TGTGCCAGCAGCTTCGACAGGGGTTCCTACAATGAGCAGTTCTTC
CASSFDRGSYNEQFF
>-|TRBV5-1|TRBJ2-7|-
TGCGCCAGCAGCGGGGCTGCTGACGAGCAGTACTTC
CASSGAADEQYF
>TRBD1|TRBV19|TRBJ1-1|-
TGTGCCAGCCGACAGGGTAGCACTGAAGCTTTCTTT
CASRQGSTEAFF
>TRBD1|TRBV7-9|TRBJ1-2|-
TGTGCCAGCAGCTTGGGTCCCGGACAGGTCGCTGGCTACACCTTC
CASSLGPGQVAGYTF
>TRBD1|TRBV5-1|TRBJ2-7|few
TGCGCCAGCAGCTTGGGGACAGGGGGTGGCTACGAGCAGTACTTC
CASSLGTGGGYEQYF
>TRBD1|TRBV9|TRBJ2-1|many
TGTGCCAGCAGCCTTGGGACAGGGGGTGAGCAGTTCTTC
CASSLGTGGEQFF
>-|TRBV5-1|TRBJ1-1|-
TGCGCCAGCAGCACGACAGTCATGAACACTGAAGCTTTCTTT
CASSTTVMNTEAFF
>TRBD1|TRBV29-1|TRBJ1-1|-
TGCAGCGCCTACCAGGGGGGTACTGAAGCTTTCTTT
CSAYQGGTEAFF
>TRBD1|TRBV5-1|TRBJ2-5|-
TGCGCCAGCAGCTTGGGGACAGGGGGCGCGTGGGAGACCCAGTACTTC
CASSLGTGGAWETQYF
>-|TRBV24-1|TRBJ1-2|-
TGTGCCACCAGTGATCTGTCCGACGGAGCCTATGGCTACACCTTC
CATSDLSDGAYGYTF
>-|TRBV24-1|TRBJ2-2|once
TGTGCCATCAGTGAATCCGGGGAGCTGTTTTTT
CAISESGELFF
>-|TRBV25-1|TRBJ1-4|many
TGTGCCAGCAGTACTGGACAGACAACTAATGAAAAACTGTTTTTT
CASSTGQTTNEKLFF
>TRBD2|TRBV19|TRBJ2-1|-
TGTGCCAGTAGAGGGGCCTCATCCGGGCGGGGGAATGAGCAGTTCTTC
CASRGASSGRGNEQFF
>TRBD1|TRBV24-1|TRBJ2-7|many
TGTGCCACCAGTGATCGGAGGACAGGGATTGACGAGCAGTACTTC
CATSDRRTGIDEQYF
>-|TRBV2|TRBJ2-7|-
TGTGCCGGGGGGACGTACTCCTACGAGCAGTACTTC
CAGGTYSYEQYF
>-|TRBV29-1|TRBJ1-2|-
TGCAGCGTTGGGAGATATGGCTACACCTTC
CSVGRYGYTF
>TRBD1|TRBV13|TRBJ1-2|once
TGTGCCAGCAGCTCTCGGACAGGGGGCAACTATGGCTACACCTTC
CASSSRTGGNYGYTF
>-|TRBV5-1|TRBJ1-2|-
TGTGCCAGCAGCTCGGGCCTTCAGAGAGATTGGTATGGCTACACCTTC
CASSSGLQRDWYGYTF
>TRBD2|TRBV9|TRBJ2-3|many
TGTGCCAGCAGCGTAACCGGGGGGTACACAGATACGCAGTATTTT
CASSVTGGYTDTQYF
>TRBD1|TRBV19|TRBJ1-5|-
TGTGCCAGTAGTATAGGACAGGGAGACAATCAGCCCCAGCATTTT
CASSIGQGDNQPQHF
>TRBD2|TRBV6-2/TRBV6-3|TRBJ2-5|-
TGTGCCAGCAGTTACAGGTCTAGCGGGGGGGCAAAGTACAATGAGCAGTACTTC
CASSYRSSGGAKYNEQYF
>-|TRBV25-1|TRBJ2-3|-
TGTGCCAGCAGTGATCCCGCGCCCCTCGGACTCCTTACGGTGGATACGCAGTATTTT
CASSDPAPLGLLTVDTQYF
>TRBD2|TRBV15|TRBJ2-2|-
TGTGCCACCAGCAGAGACAGGGAGGGCACCGGGGAGCTGTTTTTT
CATSRDREGTGELFF
>-|TRBV6-1|TRBJ1-6|many
TGTGCCAGCAGTCGGGACAACAATTCACCCCTCCACTTT
CASSRDNNSPLHF
>-|TRBV5-1|TRBJ1-2|-
TGCGCCAGCAGCTTATCCGGGGAGGGCTATGGCTACACCTTC
CASSLSGEGYGYTF
>-|TRBV7-9|TRBJ1-1|-
TGTGCCAGCAGCTTAGCGCCGGGAACCACTGAAGCTTTCTTT
CASSLAPGTTEAFF
>TRBD1|TRBV10-1|TRBJ2-7|-
TGCGCCAGCAGTGAGTCATGGACAGGGCCCTACGAGCAGTACTTC
CASSESWTGPYEQYF
>-|TRBV5-1|TRBJ2-1|-
TGCGCCAGCAGCTTGTCGGGCCCAGTCCACAATGAGCAGTTCTTC
CASSLSGPVHNEQFF
>-|TRBV10-3|TRBJ2-7|few
TGTGCCATCAGTGAGTCGCGATCAGTTCCGGTAGGCGAGCAGTACTTC
CAISESRSVPVGEQYF
>-|TRBV7-9|TRBJ2-3|-
TGTGCCAGCAGCTTACACGGGGCGTTCGCAGATACGCAGTATTTT
CASSLHGAFADTQYF
>TRBD2|TRBV12-3/TRBV12-4|TRBJ2-1|once
TGTGCCAGCAGGCCGGGACTAGCGGACTCCTACAATGAGCAGTTCTTC
CASRPGLADSYNEQFF
>-|TRBV7-9|TRBJ2-7|few
TGTGCCAGCAGCAGTGGACGGGCCAACGAGCAGTACTTC
CASSSGRANEQYF
>TRBD2|TRBV24-1|TRBJ2-1|-
TGTGCCACCAGTGACCGGAGACCGGGACTACGGAACAATGAGCAGTTCTTC
CATSDRRPGLRNNEQFF
>-|TRBV6-5|TRBJ1-5|many
TGTGCCAGCAGTTACCAACGGACGAGCAATCAGCCCCAGCATTTT
CASSYQRTSNQPQHF
>TRBD1|TRBV19|TRBJ2-1|-
TGTGCCAGTAGTATGCCGGACAGGCCCTACAATGAGCAGTTCTTC
CASSMPDRPYNEQFF
>-|TRBV11-3|TRBJ1-5|-
TGTGCCAGCAGCTTGGGCAGGGGAACCGGACAGCCCCAGCATTTT
CASSLGRGTGQPQHF
>-|TRBV12-3/TRBV12-4|TRBJ1-2|-
TGCGCCAGCAGTTTGGTGCGGGGATCCATCTATGGCTACACCTTC
CASSLVRGSIYGYTF
>-|TRBV11-3|TRBJ2-3|many
TGTGCCAGCAGCTTAGATCTGGGGTATCGAACAGATACGCAGTATTTT
CASSLDLGYRTDTQYF
>-|TRBV5-1|TRBJ1-6|-
TGCGCCAGCAGCTTGGCAGAAACCTATAATTCACCCCTCCACTTT
CASSLAETYNSPLHF
>TRBD2|TRBV19|TRBJ2-5|-
TGTGCCAGTAGTTGGGGAAGCGGGAACCTTGAGACCCAGTACTTC
CASSWGSGNLETQYF
>-|TRBV10-3|TRBJ2-7|-
TGTGCCATCAGTGAGTCACAGGAGCAGCTCTACGAGCAGTACTTC
CAISESQEQLYEQYF